This T cell receptor (beta chain) was recorded in a study of a mutant IDH1 vaccine in newly diagnosed glioma. Study as a whole: Following radiotherapy alone, or alongside temozolomide cycles, vaccination was started after an interval of 4-6 weeks. Patients' prior therapy spanned radiotherapy, temozolomide, or both; most underwent both. Overall study findings and caveats: Immune responses induced by the vaccine were seen in roughly 93% of patients, spanning multiple MHC alleles.

Data came from immunoSEQ multiplex PCR; TCRdb stores just in-frame clones and leaves some out. This repertoire shows roughly 70,000 clones, less than 85% found once; its top ten account for roughly 9.5%. Noted time point: week 11, during vaccination. Vaccinated patients received 300 ug of mutant IDH1 20-mer peptide per dose, with topical imiquimod. Each of the donors came in with new WHO grade 3 or 4 astrocytomas that were IDH1-mutant and ATRX-lost. With regard to this clone: Its antigen is unknown.

Looked up from germline, CDR1 is SGHVS and CDR2 is FQNEAQ. The CDR3 has 14 residues. V was trimmed by 5 bases and J by 3 bases, leaving 13 bases between them. The V call is TRBV7-8, the J call TRBJ1-2; D is uncertain. This TCR derives from a woman in her 50s with glioma. Sequencing used PBMCs, obtained from a glioma patient whose treatment included an IDH1 peptide vaccine. Written as DNA, the CDR3 is TGTGCCAGCAGCGTAGAGGGCAGGTACTATGGCTACACCTTC. As protein: CASSVEGRYYGYTF.